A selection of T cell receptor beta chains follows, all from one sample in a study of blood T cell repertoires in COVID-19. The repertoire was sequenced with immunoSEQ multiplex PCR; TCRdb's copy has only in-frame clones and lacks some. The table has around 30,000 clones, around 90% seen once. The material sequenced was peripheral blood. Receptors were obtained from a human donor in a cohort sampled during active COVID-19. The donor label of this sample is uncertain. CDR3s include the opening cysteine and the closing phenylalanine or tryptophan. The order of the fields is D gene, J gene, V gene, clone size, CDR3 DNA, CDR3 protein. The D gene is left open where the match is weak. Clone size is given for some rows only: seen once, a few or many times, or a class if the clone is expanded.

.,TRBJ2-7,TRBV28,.,TGTGCCAGCAGTCAACCCTTGGGAGGAGACGAGCAGTACTTC,CASSQPLGGDEQYF
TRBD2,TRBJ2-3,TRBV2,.,TGTGCCAGCAAGGGACTAGCGAACACAGATACGCAGTATTTT,CASKGLANTDTQYF
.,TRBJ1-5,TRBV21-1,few,TGTGCCAGCAGCAAAGCGGGGCAGGGAACTCAGCCCCAGCATTTT,CASSKAGQGTQPQHF
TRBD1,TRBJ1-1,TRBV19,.,TGTGCCAGTAGTCCTTCAGGGGGCAAATTACCTGAAGCTTTCTTT,CASSPSGGKLPEAFF
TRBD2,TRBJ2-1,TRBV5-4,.,TGTGCCAGCAGCTTGGGACTAGCGGTGGGGGATGAGCAGTTCTTC,CASSLGLAVGDEQFF
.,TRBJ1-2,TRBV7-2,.,TGTGCCAGCAGCTTAGGGTCGGGATACTATGGCTACACCTTC,CASSLGSGYYGYTF
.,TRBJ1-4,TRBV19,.,TGTGCCAGTAGTCTCAGAAAGACAGAAGATGAAAAACTGTTTTTT,CASSLRKTEDEKLFF
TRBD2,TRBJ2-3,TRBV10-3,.,TGTGCCATCAGTGAGTCGACGCGGACTAGCGGAGAAACAGATACGCAGTATTTT,CAISESTRTSGETDTQYF
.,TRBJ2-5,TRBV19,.,TGTGCCAGTAGTCCCGTAGGAGGGCTGGAGACCCAGTACTTC,CASSPVGGLETQYF
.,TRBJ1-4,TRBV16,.,TGTGCCAGCAGCCCTCGTCAGGCGTCAAAACTGTTTTTT,CASSPRQASKLFF
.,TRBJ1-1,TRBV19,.,TGTGCCAGTAGTATTCAGGGGCCGAACACTGAAGCTTTCTTT,CASSIQGPNTEAFF
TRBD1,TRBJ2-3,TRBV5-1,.,TGCGCCAGCAGCACGGGACAGTTTTGGCCAGATACGCAGTATTTT,CASSTGQFWPDTQYF
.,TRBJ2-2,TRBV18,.,TGTGCCAGCTCCTTACTCCTCAGGGGAAGTTATACGGACACCGGGGAGCTGTTTTTT,CASSLLLRGSYTDTGELFF
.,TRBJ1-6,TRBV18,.,TGTGCCAGCTCACCAGACTCCTCGGATGGGTCACCCCTCCACTTT,CASSPDSSDGSPLHF
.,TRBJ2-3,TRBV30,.,TGTGCCTGGAACAGGGCGGATACGCAGTATTTT,CAWNRADTQYF
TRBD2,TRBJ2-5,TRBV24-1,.,TGTGCCACCAGTGCTCCGGGACTATCAGAGACCCAGTACTTC,CATSAPGLSETQYF
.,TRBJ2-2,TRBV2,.,TGTGCCAGCAGTGAAGAAAGGACGGGAAACACCGGGGAGCTGTTTTTT,CASSEERTGNTGELFF
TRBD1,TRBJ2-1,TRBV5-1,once,TGCGCCAGCAGCTTTGGGACAGGGGGCTTACACAATGAGCAGTTCTTC,CASSFGTGGLHNEQFF
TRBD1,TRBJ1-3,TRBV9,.,TGTGCCAGCAGCGTAGTTGGGACAGGCATCGGAAACACCATATATTTT,CASSVVGTGIGNTIYF
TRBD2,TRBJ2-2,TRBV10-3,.,TGTGCCGCCGGGGCACCGGGACTAGCGAACACCGGGGAGCTGTTTTTT,CAAGAPGLANTGELFF
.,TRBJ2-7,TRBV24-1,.,TGTGCCACCAGGGGACCGGGAGCGCGCACGGAGTACTTC,CATRGPGARTEYF
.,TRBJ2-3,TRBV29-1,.,TGCAGCGCCGAGGCCGTATCCTGGGATACGCAGTATTTT,CSAEAVSWDTQYF
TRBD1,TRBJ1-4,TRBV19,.,TGTGCCAGTAGTTCCGGGACAGCCTTTAATGAAAAACTGTTTTTT,CASSSGTAFNEKLFF
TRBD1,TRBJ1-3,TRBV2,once,TGTGCCAGCAGTGAAGCTCGTGGACAGGGGAGCTCTGGAAACACCATATATTTT,CASSEARGQGSSGNTIYF
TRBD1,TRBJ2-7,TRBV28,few,TGTGCCAGCAGTTTACGGACAGGAAGGAATACCTACGAGCAGTACTTC,CASSLRTGRNTYEQYF
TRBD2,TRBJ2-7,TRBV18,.,TGTGCCAGCTCACCTAACGGAGCGGGAGCTGGCGAGCAGTACTTC,CASSPNGAGAGEQYF
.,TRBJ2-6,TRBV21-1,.,TGTGCCAGCAGCAAAAGGGACAGGGGGCGAAGTTGCTCTGGGGCCAACGTCCTGACTTTC,CASSKRDRGRSCSGANVLTF
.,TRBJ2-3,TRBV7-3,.,TGTGCCAGCAGCTTCCGACTGCGCACAGATACGCAGTATTTT,CASSFRLRTDTQYF
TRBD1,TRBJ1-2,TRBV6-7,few,TGTGCCCCAATGGGACAGGGGGACTATGGCTACACCTTC,CAPMGQGDYGYTF
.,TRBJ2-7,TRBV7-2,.,TGTGCCAGCAGCCAAGCCTTCGAGCAGTACTTC,CASSQAFEQYF
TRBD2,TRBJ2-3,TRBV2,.,TGTGCCAGCAGGGGGACTAGCGGGTTTCCGTATTTT,CASRGTSGFPYF
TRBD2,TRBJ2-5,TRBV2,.,TGTGCCAGCAGCCTAGCGGGGTTGTACCAAGAGACCCAGTACTTC,CASSLAGLYQETQYF
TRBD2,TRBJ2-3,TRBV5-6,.,TGTGCCAGCAGCCGGGGGGAGGCGCTAGATACGCAGTATTTT,CASSRGEALDTQYF
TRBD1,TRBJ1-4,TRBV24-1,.,TGTGCCACCAGTGAACGGACAGGGAGTGGTGAAAAACTGTTTTTT,CATSERTGSGEKLFF
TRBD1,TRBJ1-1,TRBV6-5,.,TGTGCCACGCGACAGGGCCCTCTCACTGAAGCTTTCTTT,CATRQGPLTEAFF
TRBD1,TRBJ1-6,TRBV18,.,TGTGCCAGCTCTCTAGGACAGGGGAAGCATTCACCCCTCCACTTT,CASSLGQGKHSPLHF
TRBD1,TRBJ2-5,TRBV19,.,TGTGCCAGTAGCCTAACAGGGGGAGTAGAGACCCAGTACTTC,CASSLTGGVETQYF
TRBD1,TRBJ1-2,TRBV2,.,TGTGCCAGCAGTGGGAGACAGGGGGCTTATGGCTACACCTTC,CASSGRQGAYGYTF
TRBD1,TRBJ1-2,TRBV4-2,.,TGTGCCAGCAGCCAAGGACAGGGTTCGACGAACTATGGCTACACCTTC,CASSQGQGSTNYGYTF
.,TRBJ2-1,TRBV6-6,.,TGTGCCAGCAGTTACGAGCGGAGCTCCTACAATGAGCAGTTCTTC,CASSYERSSYNEQFF
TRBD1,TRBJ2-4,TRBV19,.,TGTGCCAGTAGTGTGACAGGGGCCAAAAACATTCAGTACTTC,CASSVTGAKNIQYF
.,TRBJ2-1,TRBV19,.,TGTGCCAGTAGTAAACGGGACAATGAGCAGTTCTTC,CASSKRDNEQFF
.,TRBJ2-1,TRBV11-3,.,TGTGCCAGCAGCTCTGACTTGAGTGAGCAGTTCTTC,CASSSDLSEQFF
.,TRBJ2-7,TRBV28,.,TGTGCCAGCACCCAAGGAGGGGAACGGCTAGACGAGCAGTACTTC,CASTQGGERLDEQYF
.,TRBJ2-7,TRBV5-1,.,TGCGCCAGCAGCGACACTCACAGAGCAATTGGATACGAGCAGTACTTC,CASSDTHRAIGYEQYF
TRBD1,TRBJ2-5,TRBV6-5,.,TGTGCCAGCAGTCCCCGGGACAGGGCGGAGACCCAGTACTTC,CASSPRDRAETQYF
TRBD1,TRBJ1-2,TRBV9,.,TGTGCCAGCAGCCTAACAGGGGGGTCCCCTAATGGCTACACCTTC,CASSLTGGSPNGYTF
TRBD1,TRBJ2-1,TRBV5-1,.,TGCGCCAGCAGCAAAACCCCTGCCGGACAGGGGGCGCAGAATGAGCAGTTCTTC,CASSKTPAGQGAQNEQFF
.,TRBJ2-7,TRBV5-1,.,TGCGCCAGCAGCTTGGCCTCGGGGGCCTACGAGCAGTACTTC,CASSLASGAYEQYF
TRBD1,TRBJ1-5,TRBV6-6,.,TGTGCCAGCAGTCTAGTCCCGGGACAGGGGCGGCCCCAGCATTTT,CASSLVPGQGRPQHF
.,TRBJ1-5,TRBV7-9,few,TGTGCCAGCAGCTTAGGGACTGGGTCCCAGCATTTT,CASSLGTGSQHF
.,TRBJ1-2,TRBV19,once,TGTGCCAGTAGGGAGGTACAGGGTGGCTACACCTTC,CASREVQGGYTF
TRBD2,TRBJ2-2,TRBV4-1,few,TGCGCCAGCAGCTCATGGACTAGCGGGAGTGACTGGTTGAGGAACACCGGGGAGCTGTTTTTT,CASSSWTSGSDWLRNTGELFF